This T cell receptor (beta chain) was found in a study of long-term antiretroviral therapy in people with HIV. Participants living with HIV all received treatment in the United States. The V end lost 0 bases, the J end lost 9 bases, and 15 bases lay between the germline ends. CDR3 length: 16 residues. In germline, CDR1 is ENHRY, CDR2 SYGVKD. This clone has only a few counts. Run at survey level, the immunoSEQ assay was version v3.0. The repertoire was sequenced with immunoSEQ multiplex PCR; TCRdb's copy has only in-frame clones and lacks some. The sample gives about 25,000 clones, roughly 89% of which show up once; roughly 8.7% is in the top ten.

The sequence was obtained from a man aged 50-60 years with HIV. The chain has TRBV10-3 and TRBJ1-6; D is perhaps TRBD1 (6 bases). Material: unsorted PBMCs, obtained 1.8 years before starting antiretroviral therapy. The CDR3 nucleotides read TGTGCCATCAGTGAGTCGAAATCAGGGGCTGGTTCACCCCTCCACTTT. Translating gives CAISESKSGAGSPLHF.